These T cell receptor beta chains were read from a single sample in a study of OX40 agonist ivuxolimab in advanced cancers. TCRdb keeps only in-frame clones here, not all; method: immunoSEQ multiplex PCR. The sample has roughly 34,000 clones, 70% to 80% seen once. Sequencing was performed on CD4+ or CD8+ T cells sorted from blood, taken in a trial of the OX40 agonist ivuxolimab. Receptors were obtained from an adult with an advanced solid tumor such as melanoma, head and neck, liver or kidney cancer. The CDR3 runs from the conserved cysteine through the conserved F or W. Each record gives: clone size, D gene, J gene, V gene, CDR3 protein, CDR3 DNA. D genes are given only for firm matches. Expanded clones are given a class, and other clones once, few, many or no size at all.

>.|.|TRBJ2-7|TRBV5-1
CASSLTTYEQYF
TGCGCCAGCAGCTTGACAACCTACGAGCAGTACTTC
>.|TRBD1|TRBJ2-7|TRBV13
CASSKGTAREQYF
TGTGCCAGCAGCAAAGGGACAGCCAGAGAGCAGTACTTC
>.|.|TRBJ2-7|TRBV19
CASSIGPATYEQYF
TGTGCCAGTAGTATAGGACCAGCTACCTACGAGCAGTACTTC
>.|TRBD1|TRBJ2-3|TRBV9
CASSVLGQGTDTQYF
TGTGCCAGCAGCGTACTCGGACAGGGTACAGATACGCAGTATTTT
>.|TRBD1|TRBJ2-7|TRBV30
CAWETGQDYEQYF
TGTGCCTGGGAAACGGGACAGGACTACGAGCAGTACTTC
>.|.|TRBJ2-2|TRBV6-5
CASSYSFGAGTGELFF
TGTGCCAGCAGTTACTCATTTGGGGCAGGGACCGGGGAGCTGTTTTTT
>.|.|TRBJ2-5|TRBV5-4
CASSWVPGETQYF
TGTGCCAGCAGCTGGGTCCCCGGGGAGACCCAGTACTTC
>.|.|TRBJ1-1|TRBV7-2
CASSLPGGFTEAFF
TGTGCCAGCAGCCTGCCCGGGGGATTCACTGAAGCTTTCTTT
>.|.|TRBJ2-1|TRBV6-6
CASSRGQPLYNEQFF
TGTGCCAGCAGCCGGGGGCAGCCTCTCTACAATGAGCAGTTCTTC
>.|.|TRBJ1-2|TRBV20-1
CSANRDQGYTF
TGCAGTGCAAACAGGGATCAGGGCTACACCTTC
>.|TRBD1|TRBJ1-2|TRBV28
CASSPGQVYGYTF
TGTGCCAGCAGTCCGGGACAGGTATACGGCTACACCTTC
>.|.|TRBJ2-6|TRBV5-1
CASSFGQLISGANVLTF
TGCGCCAGCAGCTTTGGACAGCTGATCTCTGGGGCCAACGTCCTGACTTTC
>.|TRBD2|TRBJ2-3|TRBV11-3
CASSFSRGGSPTDTQYF
TGTGCCAGCAGCTTTAGTCGGGGGGGTTCTCCCACAGATACGCAGTATTTT
>once|.|TRBJ2-7|TRBV4-1
CASSQDRSGLNGNEQYF
TGCGCCAGCAGCCAAGATCGATCGGGTCTGAATGGCAACGAGCAGTACTTC
>.|TRBD1|TRBJ2-1|TRBV7-3
CASSLNRGNEQFF
TGTGCCAGCAGCCTTAACAGGGGCAATGAGCAGTTCTTC
>once|.|TRBJ1-4|TRBV27
CASSLLAGVLFF
TGTGCCAGCAGTTTATTGGCAGGGGTGCTGTTTTTT
>.|TRBD1|TRBJ1-1|TRBV2
CASSLAGQGSTEAFF
TGTGCCAGCAGCTTAGCTGGACAGGGGAGTACTGAAGCTTTCTTT
>once|TRBD2|TRBJ2-7|TRBV4-1
CASSQLLAGGSYEQYF
TGCGCCAGCAGCCAATTACTAGCGGGGGGCTCCTACGAGCAGTACTTC
>.|TRBD2|TRBJ2-1|TRBV7-9
CASSLPLAGKVYNEQFF
TGTGCCAGCAGCCTACCACTAGCGGGGAAAGTCTACAATGAGCAGTTCTTC
>once|.|TRBJ2-7|TRBV6-1
CASSEQATYEQYF
TGTGCCAGCAGTGAGCAGGCAACCTACGAGCAGTACTTC
>few|.|TRBJ1-4|TRBV11-2
CASSLGVGGEKLFF
TGTGCCAGCAGCTTAGGGGTTGGAGGTGAAAAACTGTTTTTT
>once|.|TRBJ1-1|TRBV27
CASSPLGGGNTEAFF
TGTGCCAGCAGTCCCCTAGGGGGAGGGAACACTGAAGCTTTCTTT
>.|.|TRBJ2-7|TRBV20-1
CSPSSNYEQYF
TGCAGTCCCAGTAGTAACTACGAGCAGTACTTC
>.|.|TRBJ2-7|TRBV28
CASRGPTGTDEQYF
TGTGCCAGCAGGGGACCAACAGGGACGGACGAGCAGTACTTC
>.|TRBD2|TRBJ2-3|TRBV30
CAWSVGAGDTNTQYF
TGTGCCTGGAGTGTAGGAGCGGGGGACACAAATACGCAGTATTTT
>few|.|TRBJ1-2|TRBV6-5
CASSRQGFLGYTF
TGTGCCAGCAGTCGCCAGGGATTTCTTGGCTACACCTTC
>.|.|TRBJ1-2|TRBV5-6
CASSLGNYGYTF
TGTGCCAGCAGCTTGGGTAACTATGGCTACACCTTC
>.|.|TRBJ1-1|TRBV14
CASSLYSGAATEAFF
TGTGCCAGCAGCCTTTATAGTGGGGCGGCCACTGAAGCTTTCTTT
>.|.|TRBJ2-2|TRBV5-1
CASSFDRPNTGELFF
TGCGCCAGCAGCTTTGACAGGCCGAACACCGGGGAGCTGTTTTTT
>.|.|TRBJ2-5|TRBV10-3
CAISDFGTPQETQYF
TGTGCCATCAGTGATTTCGGGACTCCCCAAGAGACCCAGTACTTC
>once|.|TRBJ2-7|TRBV7-9
CATPGENSYEQYF
TGTGCCACTCCCGGAGAGAACTCCTACGAGCAGTACTTC
>.|.|TRBJ1-1|TRBV28
CASSLVGRLAEAFF
TGTGCCAGCAGTTTAGTAGGCAGGCTTGCTGAAGCTTTCTTT